A single T cell receptor beta chain is shown here with its context. This clonotype has just one count. What this receptor recognizes is not known. Nothing much larger sits one base from this clone, and base qualities are not available. Evidence from one read is weak. The source of the sample is a study of CD8 T cells in Susac syndrome (dated by TCRdb to about 2019). Regarding the complete study: Repertoire sequencing was used to test whether CD8+ T cell activation and differentiation in Susac syndrome was antigen driven. The study compared CD8+ T cell repertoire clonality among eleven to twelve healthy donors, 14 Susac syndrome patients and around 16 multiple sclerosis patients. Study-wide findings and limitations: The TCR sequencing and HLA analysis was acknowledged to have included a relatively small number of individuals.

RNA was extracted using the RNeasy kit, and roughly 0.45 to 1 microgram was reverse transcribed with random hexamers. The immunoSEQ multiplex PCR assay, covering 54 Vbeta and 13 Jbeta segments, was used to amplify TCR beta CDR3 regions. Bias from PCR amplification was corrected by using a synthetic template baseline for primer optimization and for computational correction. As for the authors' bioinformatics: Reads were assigned to V, D and J genes according to IMGT and analyzed in immunoSEQ Analyzer, with only productive sequences retained. Clonality was calculated as one minus the Shannon entropy normalized by log2 of the number of productive unique sequences. Public and private clones were assessed among the 100 most prevalent clones of each patient and control. Clones were defined as Susac-specific if absent from the healthy and MS cohorts, from 1052 published viral clones and from other ImmuneACCESS disease sequences. TCRdb reprocessed the public reads (quality trimming at Q25 with fastp, clone calling with MiXCR) and kept in-frame beta chains. Each entry is one CDR3 protein sequence, shown with its most common DNA and genes. The V and J calls were determined by TCRdb, not by the authors. This sample comprises about 280,000 distinct CDR3 sequences, 80% to 90% of them detected only once. The leading ten clones occupy over 0.1% of the sample.

Peripheral blood CD8+ and CD4+ T cells from healthy donors, Susac syndrome patients and multiple sclerosis patients were profiled using high-throughput TCR beta sequencing. Treatment-naive patients with stable or active relapsing-remitting disease fulfilling revised McDonald criteria were used as multiple sclerosis controls. Bulk CD8+ and CD4+ T cells were purified by magnetic negative isolation, while CD8+ TEMRA cells were enriched using FACS. Blood was collected in EDTA tubes and processed within 24 hours, with PBMCs isolated through density gradient centrifugation. PBMCs destined for TCR sequencing were cryopreserved in liquid nitrogen and later thawed in a 37 °C water bath. Purity of sorted or isolated CD4+, CD8+ and CD8+ TEMRA cells was at least 90%. The receptor was isolated from a human donor with multiple sclerosis. The sequencing input was CD8+ T cells from PBMCs.

The sequenced DNA is TGTGCCACCAGCAGAGACCTCTCTGGAAACACCATATATTTT. Protein translation: CATSRDLSGNTIYF. The chain couples TRBV15 to TRBJ1-3; no D segment can be confidently identified. The CDR3 covers 14 residues, taking in both the cysteine and the phenylalanine. Only the CDR3 region is kept as DNA, spanning 42 bases read in frame from base 1. The V and J ends are trimmed by 0 bases and 0 bases, leaving 3 bases between them. CDR1 is given as LNHNV and CDR2 as YYDKDF, both from the germline V gene (reference sequence). Beyond the CDR3, the reference TRBV15 and TRBJ1-3 genes provide the residues; the full variable domain reads: DAMVIQNPRYQVTQFGKPVTLSCSQTLNHNVMYWYQQKSSQAPKLLFHYYDKDFNNEADTPDNFQSRRPNTSFCFLDIRSPGLGDTAMYLCATSRDLSGNTIYFGEGSWLTVV.